This passage covers 29 T cell receptor beta chains from one sample sequenced in a study of read filtering for tumor transcriptome and immune sequencing. The library was built from roughly 400 ng RNA with molecular barcoded adaptors for alpha/delta and beta/gamma chains. TCRdb reprocessed the reads via MiXCR and lists one record per CDR3 protein. The sample has 100,000 to 150,000 distinct CDR3 sequences, over 10% seen once; the top ten hold 7% to 9%. Sequencing input: a population of CD138-negative cells sorted from bone marrow. These receptors came from a donor aged 40 or older with multiple myeloma.

This clonotype was seen repeatedly, ten times or more. The chain is built from TRBV10-3 and TRBJ2-7; D call uncertain. Germline values: CDR1 ENHRY, CDR2 SYGVKD. V gave up 0 bases and J gave up 7 bases, with 4 bases separating them. The CDR3 covers 11 residues. CDR3 sequence: CAISESNEQYF. The CDR3, as DNA: TGTGCCATCAGTGAGTCAAATGAGCAGTACTTC.

In its sample, this clonotype was seen a few times. The chain has TRBV29-1 and TRBJ1-1; perhaps TRBD1 as D (6 bases). The V gene's germline CDR1 is SQVTM and CDR2 ANQGSEA. Between the trimmed V and J ends, which lost 7 bases and 8 bases, there was a span of 17 bases. This CDR3 comprises 12 residues. CDR3 in DNA: TGCAGCGGTTACCAACAGGGTCCGGAAGCTTTCTTT. Translating it yields CSGYQQGPEAFF. The whole variable domain, filled in from reference TRBV29-1 and TRBJ1-1, reads SAVISQKPSRDICQRGTSLTIQCQVDSQVTMMFWYRQQPGQSLTLIATANQGSEATYESGFVIDKFPISRPNLTFSTLTVSNMSPEDSSIYLCSGYQQGPEAFFGQGTRLTVV.

At least ten counts were recorded for this clonotype. V gene TRBV18 combines with J gene TRBJ1-5, with TRBD1 as a possible D gene (5 bases). V was cut by 3 bases and J by 7 bases, with 13 bases left in between. There are 14 residues in the CDR3. The germline gives CDR1 KGHSH, CDR2 LQKENI. The CDR3 bases are TGTGCCAGCTCACCCGGGACTAGTGCCCAGCCCCAGCATTTT. Its translation is CASSPGTSAQPQHF.

Details on this clonotype: This sequence may be a read error, since a much larger clone differs from it by one base. This sequence joins TRBV29-1 and TRBJ1-2; perhaps TRBD1 as D (6 bases). This CDR3 region has 16 residues. Germline V CDR1 and CDR2: SQVTM, ANQGSEA. This CDR3 is CSVEENAGEWSCGYTF. For the CDR3, the DNA is TGCAGCGTCGAAGAGAACGCAGGGGAGTGGAGCTGTGGCTACACCTTC.

This clonotype was found many times. V usage is TRBV5-1 and J usage is TRBJ2-4; 8 bases map to TRBD2. Germline CDR1 reads SGHRS; CDR2 reads YFSETQ. J gave up 0 bases and V 3 bases, and 8 bases lay outside the gene matches. The CDR3 runs 17 residues. Here the CDR3 reads CASSSLGLAEAKNIQYF. In DNA, the CDR3 is TGCGCCAGCAGCTCGCTAGGACTAGCTGAAGCCAAAAACATTCAGTACTTC.

This clonotype was counted a few times. The chain is built from TRBV5-4 and TRBJ1-1; tentatively, D is TRBD1 (5 bases). The CDR3 has 14 residues. Trimming left V 0 bases short and J 3 bases short, with 9 bases between. CDR1 and CDR2 (germline): SGHNT, YYREEE (reference sequence). CDR3 sequence reads: CASSLDLGDTEAFF. The CDR3 bases are TGTGCCAGCAGCTTGGATCTAGGGGACACTGAAGCTTTCTTT.

This clonotype turned up a few times. The J gene is TRBJ2-1, the V gene TRBV12-3 or TRBV12-4; unclear D gene. The CDR3 runs to 12 residues. V lost 2 bases to trimming and J lost 8 bases, with 7 bases between them. CDR3 residues: CASSLTGYEQFF. The CDR3 coding sequence is TGTGCCAGCAGTTTAACGGGTTATGAGCAGTTCTTC.

Comments on this clonotype: In this CDR3 the conserved last residue, phenylalanine or tryptophan, is missing, so a read error is likely. This chain uses TRBV6-2 or TRBV6-3 with TRBJ2-7, with 8 bases that match TRBD2. Germline CDR1 and CDR2: MNHEY and SVGEGT. The CDR3 has 15 amino acids. Written as DNA, the CDR3 is TGCGCCAGCAGTCCCACGGGAGGGCCGGTATACGAGCAGTACTTA. It encodes CASSPTGGPVYEQYL.

This clonotype has at least ten counts. The chain joins TRBV30 to TRBJ1-5, with D uncertain. The V end was cut by 2 bases, the J end by 5 bases, with 16 bases between. The V gene's germline CDR1 is GTSNPN and CDR2 SVGIG (reference sequence). This CDR3 spans 15 amino acids. CDR3 in DNA: TGTGCCTGGAGTCCTTGGGGTCTCATAGATCAGCCCCAGCATTTT. Its translation: CAWSPWGLIDQPQHF.

V is TRBV5-8 and J is TRBJ2-1; D perhaps matches TRBD2 (6 bases). Deletions cut 0 bases from V and 2 bases from J, with 12 bases between. Looked up from germline, CDR1 is SGHTS and CDR2 is YDEGEE. CDR3 length equals 16 residues. CDR3 loop: CASSLDGGIPYNEQFF. CDR3 in DNA: TGTGCCAGCAGCTTGGACGGCGGGATTCCCTACAATGAGCAGTTCTTC.

This clonotype was seen a few times. The CDR3 DNA reads as TGCAGCGGACTAGCGGGAAACAGGAACGAGCAGTACTTC. Translation gives CSGLAGNRNEQYF. This chain links TRBV29-1 with TRBJ2-7, with 11 positions matching TRBD2. V lost 7 bases to trimming and J lost 5 bases; unmatched junction nucleotides: 7. The CDR3 length is 13 residues. Germline-derived CDR1 and CDR2 are SQVTM and ANQGSEA.

This clonotype was seen ten or more times. This chain connects TRBV13 to TRBJ2-1; 11 nucleotides line up with TRBD1. This CDR3 is built from 15 residues. With 5 bases clipped from V and 9 bases from J, the junction kept 9 bases outside the gene matches. Per germline, CDR1 PRHDT and CDR2 FYEKMQ (reference sequence). The CDR3 DNA reads as TGTGCCAGCAGCGGGACAGGGGGACTACGAACTGAGCAGTTCTTC. Translated: CASSGTGGLRTEQFF.

This clonotype was observed a handful of times. This chain uses TRBV29-1 with TRBJ2-5; D is ambiguous. CDR1 and CDR2 from the germline V gene are SQVTM and ANQGSEA. The CDR3 contains 14 residues. V was pared by 4 bases and J by 5 bases, with 17 bases between. The CDR3 DNA sequence: TGCAGCGTTGTGGTAGAGATCGCGGTGGAGACCCAGTACTTC. Encoded protein: CSVVVEIAVETQYF.

V usage is TRBV6-1 and J usage is TRBJ1-5; D unresolved. Trimming stripped 4 bases from V and 3 bases from J, with 13 bases between. The CDR3 length is 15 residues. Germline CDR1 MNHNS, CDR2 SASEGT. The CDR3 DNA reads TGTGCCAGCAGTGGGTCGGGGTTCGTCAATCAGCCCCAGCATTTT. Its protein is CASSGSGFVNQPQHF.

Comments on this clonotype: With a far larger clone one base away, a read error is the likely cause. The V gene is TRBV7-9, the J gene TRBJ2-6; D ambiguous. Per the germline V gene, CDR1 is SEHNR and CDR2 is FQNEAQ (reference sequence). The CDR3 extends over 13 amino acids. Deletions cut 8 bases from V and 0 bases from J, with 5 bases between. DNA for the CDR3: TGTGCCAGCCGGGTCTCTGGGGCCAACGTCCTGACTTTC. Protein sequence: CASRVSGANVLTF.

This clonotype was observed a few times. This chain uses TRBV20-1 with TRBJ2-7; TRBD1 matches at 8 bases. The length of the CDR3 is 15 residues. V was pared by 5 bases and J by 4 bases, with 13 bases of the junction left unmatched. Per the germline V gene, CDR1 is DFQATT and CDR2 is SNEGSKA (reference sequence). As DNA, the CDR3 is TGCAGTGCTCAGAAACCGGGACAGGCTTTATACGAGCAGTACTTC. It yields the protein CSAQKPGQALYEQYF.

A remark on this clonotype: Since a much larger clone is just one base distant, this may be a read error. This chain links TRBV6-6 with TRBJ2-2, with 9 bases aligning to TRBD2. There are 16 residues in the CDR3. In germline, CDR1 is MNHNY, CDR2 SVGAGI (reference sequence). V trimming: 10 bases; J trimming: 3 bases; junction bases outside the gene matches: 12. The CDR3, as DNA: TGTGCCACCACCGGGACTAGCCAGGCGGACACCGGGGAGCTGTTTTTT. Its protein product is CATTGTSQADTGELFF.

This clonotype was recorded many times. The rearrangement joins TRBV29-1 to TRBJ2-2, with D possibly matching TRBD1 (6 bases). V lost 0 bases and J lost 4, with 15 bases in between. The CDR3 covers 16 residues. Germline CDR1 SQVTM, CDR2 ANQGSEA. The CDR3 reads CSVEDAGEESTGELFF. DNA of the CDR3: TGCAGCGTTGAAGACGCAGGGGAAGAATCCACCGGGGAGCTGTTTTTT.

This clonotype was found many times. CDR3 sequence reads: CASSQDPTSGRKDEQFF. The CDR3 DNA reads as TGTGCCAGCAGCCAAGATCCCACTAGCGGGAGGAAAGATGAGCAGTTCTTC. The chain links TRBV3-1 to TRBJ2-1, with TRBD2 matching 12 bases. With V trimmed by 0 bases and J by 8 bases, 8 bases remained unmatched. Looked up from germline, CDR1 is LGHDT and CDR2 is YNNKEL (reference sequence). The CDR3 consists of 17 residues.

This clonotype was seen ten or more times. V and J are TRBV3-1 and TRBJ2-1, with D possibly TRBD2 on 5 matching bases. Trimming took off 8 bases at V and 10 bases at J, with 15 bases between the two ends. CDR3 length: 12 amino acids. Germline V gene data show CDR1 as LGHDT and CDR2 as YNNKEL (reference sequence). Here the CDR3 DNA reads TGTGCCAGCGGTCGGCTTGAGGGAGAGCAGTTCTTC. This sequence encodes CASGRLEGEQFF.

As concerns this clonotype: A far larger clone is one base from this, pointing to a likely read error. The chain links TRBV12-3 or TRBV12-4 to TRBJ2-1; tentatively, D is TRBD2 (5 bases). This CDR3 has 13 amino acids. The CDR3 loop reads CACSLGRNNEQFF. CDR3 DNA: TGTGCCTGCAGTTTAGGGAGAAACAATGAGCAGTTCTTC.

There are many counts of this clonotype. The gene calls are TRBV3-1 and TRBJ1-2; no definite D call. The CDR3 sequence is 17 residues long. Germline V gene data show CDR1 as LGHDT and CDR2 as YNNKEL (reference sequence). V was trimmed by 1 base and J by 3 bases, leaving 18 bases between them. DNA of the CDR3: TGTGCCAGCAGCCAAGGACCCCTGCCTTCACTAGACTATGGCTACACCTTC. It specifies CASSQGPLPSLDYGYTF.

The genes are TRBV3-1 and TRBJ1-3; 8 nucleotides align to TRBD1. This CDR3 contains 15 residues. The junction had 7 bases not matched to a gene; V was cut back by 8 bases and J by 1 base. Per the germline V gene, CDR1 is LGHDT and CDR2 is YNNKEL (reference sequence). The CDR3, as DNA: TGTGCCAGCGGTCTCGGACAGGGATCTGGAAACACCATATATTTT. Residues: CASGLGQGSGNTIYF. Together with reference TRBV3-1 and TRBJ1-3, the CDR3 gives the full variable domain: DTAVSQTPKYLVTQMGNDKSIKCEQNLGHDTMYWYKQDSKKFLKIMFSYNNKELIINETVPNRFSPKSPDKAHLNLHINSLELGDSAVYFCASGLGQGSGNTIYFGEGSWLTVV.

This clonotype appeared many times. The chain links TRBV12-3 or TRBV12-4 to TRBJ2-5; maybe TRBD2 (6 bases). Trimming took off 3 bases at V and 4 bases at J, with 9 bases between the two ends. The CDR3 is made up of 13 amino acids. In nucleotides, the CDR3 is TGTGCCAGCAGTTTCGGGGGAGTAGAGACCCAGTACTTC. Encoded protein: CASSFGGVETQYF.

Points on this clonotype: The conserved phenylalanine or tryptophan normally closing the CDR3 is absent here, so this likely arose from a read error. The chain is built from TRBV6-6 and TRBJ1-1; D remains ambiguous. The germline V gene encodes CDR1 MNHNY and CDR2 SVGAGI (reference sequence). This CDR3 comprises 12 residues. The CDR3 sequence: CARSYSGREAFS. The CDR3 nucleotides read TGTGCCAGGAGTTACTCGGGGAGGGAAGCTTTCTCT.

This clonotype was found many times. The chain couples TRBV24-1 to TRBJ2-3; D is unclear. In germline, CDR1 is KGHDR, CDR2 SFDVKD. There are 16 residues in the CDR3. V shed 5 bases and J shed 3 bases, with 17 bases lying between them. The CDR3 nucleotides are TGTGCCACCAGTGGGTACTCCAGGAAGGAAACAGATACGCAGTATTTT. It specifies CATSGYSRKETDTQYF.

This clonotype was detected once. It may be a read error: a sequence one base away is much more abundant. The chain employs TRBV5-1 and TRBJ1-1; 7 positions match TRBD1. This CDR3 is built from 12 residues. Germline CDR1 is SGHRS and CDR2 is YFSETQ. Here the CDR3 DNA reads TGCGCCGGCAGCCTAGACAGGGTTGCAGCTTTCTTT. This encodes CAGSLDRVAAFF.

With regard to this clonotype: Lacking the conserved final phenylalanine or tryptophan, this CDR3 likely reflects a read error. V and J are TRBV6-2 or TRBV6-3 and TRBJ2-1; TRBD2 matches 14 bases. The CDR3 covers 16 residues. CDR1 MNHEY and CDR2 SVGEGT come from the germline V gene. The CDR3 DNA reads as TGTGCCAGCGGTTACTTCGGGACTAGCGGGAGTAATGAGCAGTTCCTC. It translates to CASGYFGTSGSNEQFL.

Turning to this clonotype: This may arise from a read error, as a much more abundant clone is one base away. The V gene is TRBV12-3 or TRBV12-4, the J gene TRBJ2-1; D unresolved. CDR3 size: 13 residues. The CDR3 loop reads CASSLGSNNGQFF. CDR3 nucleotides: TGTGCCAGCAGTTTGGGCAGTAACAATGGGCAGTTCTTC.